Following are 21 T cell receptor beta chains from one sample sequenced in a study of T cells in Graves' hyperthyroidism and ophthalmopathy. From RNA transcripts, TCR beta CDR3 regions were amplified. HTBI primers drove first-round RT-PCR of the TCR CDR3. TCRdb reprocessed the multiplex PCR reads with MiXCR, giving one entry per CDR3 protein. The profile shows about 350,000 distinct CDR3 sequences, roughly 13% of them singletons. Material for sequencing was blood. All receptors come from a woman aged 40 to 49 with Graves' ophthalmopathy.

The sample holds many counts of this clonotype. CDR3 amino acids: CASIGSSGPYNEQFF. In DNA, the CDR3 is TGTGCCAGCATAGGTTCGTCAGGGCCATACAATGAGCAGTTCTTC. This rearrangement joins TRBV2 to TRBJ2-1, with D possibly being TRBD1 (5 bases). V was cut by 7 bases and J by 4 bases, with 17 bases left in between. Germline loops: CDR1 SNHLY, CDR2 FYNNEI. The CDR3 sequence is 15 residues long.

In this sample, this clonotype turned up many times. The DNA of the CDR3 is TGCAGCGTCGCCGGGACAGGGGGCGTCCGCTCCTACAATGAGCAGTTCTTC. This codes for CSVAGTGGVRSYNEQFF. The rearrangement links TRBV29-1 to TRBJ2-1; 12 bases fit TRBD1. The V segment lost 6 bases and the J segment 0 bases; nucleotides outside the gene matches: 9. CDR3 size: 17 residues. CDR1 and CDR2 from the germline V gene are SQVTM and ANQGSEA.

The count of this clonotype is one. Since a much larger clone is just one base distant, this may be a read error. This sequence joins TRBV6-2 or TRBV6-3 and TRBJ2-4; D is perhaps TRBD1 or TRBD2 (5 bases each). Looked up from germline, CDR1 is MNHEY and CDR2 is SVGEGT. The CDR3 covers 15 residues. CDR3: CASSLEGTVKNIQCF. The CDR3 coding sequence is TGTGCCAGCAGCTTGGAAGGGACGGTTAAAAACATTCAGTGCTTC.

This clonotype came up many times. The chain employs TRBV20-1 and TRBJ2-1; D perhaps matches TRBD2 (5 bases). The CDR3 is 13 amino acids. CDR1 and CDR2 from the germline V gene are DFQATT and SNEGSKA (reference sequence). V shed 5 bases and J shed 7 bases, with 15 bases lying between them. The CDR3 loop is CSAGRAGGNEQFF. Here the CDR3 DNA reads TGCAGTGCTGGCCGGGCGGGCGGGAATGAGCAGTTCTTC.

The rearrangement links TRBV30 to TRBJ1-1; TRBD1 might be the D (5 bases). CDR3 length: 15 residues. In germline, CDR1 is GTSNPN, CDR2 SVGIG (reference sequence). With 3 bases removed from V and 0 bases from J, the gap between germline ends came to 14 bases. The CDR3 nucleotides read TGTGCCTGGAGCGGGTGGGGGGTAATGAACACTGAAGCTTTCTTT. Its protein is CAWSGWGVMNTEAFF.

This clonotype was detected ten times or more. The chain is built from TRBV20-1 and TRBJ2-7; 12 bases match TRBD2. The CDR3 has 15 amino acids. With V trimmed by 1 base and J by 7 bases, 8 bases remained unmatched. Per the germline V gene, CDR1 is DFQATT and CDR2 is SNEGSKA (reference sequence). The CDR3 loop reads CSARVLAGGLGEQYF. The CDR3 DNA is TGCAGTGCTAGAGTCCTAGCGGGGGGGCTAGGTGAGCAGTACTTC.

The chain combines TRBV15 with TRBJ1-5, with unresolved D. Trimming cost V 2 bases and J 1 base, with 6 bases left between them. From germline, CDR1 is LNHNV and CDR2 YYDKDF (reference sequence). This CDR3 region has 14 residues. The CDR3 spells CATSRSMSNQPQHF. In DNA form, the CDR3 reads TGTGCCACCAGCAGATCCATGAGCAATCAGCCCCAGCATTTT.

This clonotype was detected many times. The chain recombines TRBV12-3 or TRBV12-4 with TRBJ2-7; D unresolved. The CDR3 spans 14 residues. The V end was cut by 0 bases, the J end by 3 bases, with 9 bases between. The DNA for the CDR3 is TGTGCCAGCAGTTTAGCGAAAAGTGGCTACGAGCAGTACTTC. Translation: CASSLAKSGYEQYF.

The J gene is TRBJ2-2, the V gene TRBV9, with D perhaps matching TRBD1 (6 bases). Trimming removed 4 bases at V and 0 bases at J, with 10 bases between. Per germline, CDR1 SGDLS and CDR2 YYNGEE. CDR3 length: 15 residues. The CDR3, as DNA: TGTGCCAGCAGCATAACAGGGCCGAACACCGGGGAGCTGTTTTTT. It specifies CASSITGPNTGELFF.

To note about this clonotype: It may be a read error: a sequence one base away is much more abundant. The V call is TRBV12-3 or TRBV12-4, the J call TRBJ1-2; 9 nucleotides align to TRBD1. The J segment lost 1 base and the V segment lost 7 bases, leaving 13 bases of the junction unmatched. This CDR3 is 17 amino acids long. The CDR3 spells CASIYRGGQGGNYGYTF. In DNA, the CDR3 is TGTGCCAGCATTTACCGCGGGGGACAGGGTGGTAACTATGGCTACACCTTC.

The J gene is TRBJ2-7, the V gene TRBV4-1, with 11 bases aligning to TRBD1. V shed 3 bases and J 2 bases; nucleotides not matched to a gene: 6. Germline CDR1 MGHRA, CDR2 YSYEKL. The CDR3 has 16 residues. CDR3 bases: TGCGCCAGCAGCCACCTAGGGACAGGGGGAGCCTACGAGCAGTACTTC. Protein sequence: CASSHLGTGGAYEQYF.

This clonotype was picked up many times. DNA of the CDR3: TGCGCCAGCAGCTTGGAGACAGGGGGATTCACTGAAGCTTTCTTT. This encodes CASSLETGGFTEAFF. The chain links TRBV5-1 to TRBJ1-1, with 9 bases lining up with TRBD1. The CDR3 sequence is 15 residues long. V shed 0 bases, J shed 4 bases, and the junction held 4 bases outside the gene matches. CDR1 SGHRS and CDR2 YFSETQ come from the germline V gene.

The J gene is TRBJ2-3, the V gene TRBV5-1; either TRBD1 or TRBD2 may supply D (6 bases each). Trimming shortened V by 4 bases and J by 4 bases, and 16 bases separated the two germline ends. The CDR3 consists of 15 residues. Germline V gene sequence: CDR1 SGHRS, CDR2 YFSETQ. CDR3 protein: CASSPDGGGADTQYF. The CDR3 DNA is TGCGCCAGCAGCCCGGACGGGGGCGGGGCAGATACGCAGTATTTT.

This clonotype was observed many times. The chain carries TRBV19 and TRBJ2-3; 7 positions agree with TRBD2. V lost 1 base to trimming and J lost 0 bases; unmatched junction nucleotides: 1. Looked up from germline, CDR1 is LNHDA and CDR2 is SQIVND (reference sequence). CDR3 size: 15 residues. As DNA, the CDR3 is TGTGCCAGTAGTATAGCGGGGGGTAGCACAGATACGCAGTATTTT. The encoded protein is CASSIAGGSTDTQYF.

The chain couples TRBV9 to TRBJ2-3; TRBD1 is a possible D gene (5 bases). The CDR3 has 16 amino acids. Germline CDR1 reads SGDLS; CDR2 reads YYNGEE. Trimming removed 5 bases at V and 0 bases at J, with 16 bases between. CDR3 region: CASSDRLRESTDTQYF. Written as DNA, the CDR3 is TGTGCCAGCAGTGACAGACTTCGAGAGAGCACAGATACGCAGTATTTT.

This clonotype was detected many times. The chain links TRBV7-2 to TRBJ1-6; tentatively, D is TRBD1 (6 bases). Germline CDR1 is SGHTA and CDR2 is FQGNSA. V gave up 2 bases and J gave up 9 bases, with 17 bases separating them. The CDR3 is 16 residues long. The CDR3 nucleotides are TGTGCCAGCAGCTTACGAGGTCCAGGGGCGGGTTCACCCCTCCACTTT. The encoded protein is CASSLRGPGAGSPLHF.

This clonotype was recorded a few times. J is TRBJ1-3 and V is TRBV9; no definite D call. The V and J ends lost 4 bases and 0 bases respectively, with 11 bases between them. The length of the CDR3 is 15 residues. The germline V gene has CDR1 SGDLS and CDR2 YYNGEE. CDR3: CASSSKGDSGNTIYF. CDR3 in DNA: TGTGCCAGCAGCTCTAAGGGAGACTCTGGAAACACCATATATTTT.

This clonotype turned up a few times. The chain employs TRBV14 and TRBJ2-5; 7 bases align to TRBD1. Trimming at V came to 4 bases and at J to 5 bases, leaving 10 bases not matched to a gene. Germline CDR1 is SGHDN and CDR2 is FVKESK. This CDR3 has 15 residues. The CDR3 sequence is CASSPLPGGRETQYF. CDR3 coding DNA: TGTGCCAGCAGCCCACTCCCAGGGGGAAGGGAGACCCAGTACTTC.

This clonotype was detected only a few times. Compared with germline, one end of the junction differs, possibly owing to a read error. The chain joins TRBV28 to TRBJ2-7; possibly TRBD1 for D (6 bases). The CDR3 sequence is 16 residues long. Germline loops: CDR1 MDHEN, CDR2 SYDVKM. The CDR3: CAISFLDGQIVKGQYF. The CDR3 coding sequence is TGTGCCATCAGTTTTCTCGACGGACAGATTGTCAAGGGGCAGTACTTC. Based on the CDR3 plus reference TRBV28 and TRBJ2-7, the full variable domain is DVKVTQSSRYLVKRTGEKVFLECVQDMDHENMFWYRQDPGLGLRLIYFSYDVKMKEKGDIPEGYSVSREKKERFSLILESASTNQTSMYLCAISFLDGQIVKGQYFGPGTRLTVT.

This clonotype was observed a handful of times. The gene calls are TRBV7-2 and TRBJ1-4; 8 bases map to TRBD1. V lost 5 bases and J lost 5; bases outside the gene matches: 16. Germline V gene sequence: CDR1 SGHTA, CDR2 FQGNSA. This CDR3 spans 18 amino acids. Here the CDR3 DNA reads TGTGCCAGCAGCGCCCTAATCCCCGGCCGGACAGGGAATGAAAAACTGTTTTTT. Protein: CASSALIPGRTGNEKLFF.

This clonotype was detected ten times or more. The chain recombines TRBV20-1 with TRBJ2-7; no definite D call. Germline values: CDR1 DFQATT, CDR2 SNEGSKA (reference sequence). CDR3 size: 12 residues. V shed 3 bases and J shed 4 bases, with 10 bases lying between them. Here the CDR3 reads CSASALQYEQYF. As DNA, the CDR3 is TGCAGTGCTAGTGCATTGCAGTACGAGCAGTACTTC.